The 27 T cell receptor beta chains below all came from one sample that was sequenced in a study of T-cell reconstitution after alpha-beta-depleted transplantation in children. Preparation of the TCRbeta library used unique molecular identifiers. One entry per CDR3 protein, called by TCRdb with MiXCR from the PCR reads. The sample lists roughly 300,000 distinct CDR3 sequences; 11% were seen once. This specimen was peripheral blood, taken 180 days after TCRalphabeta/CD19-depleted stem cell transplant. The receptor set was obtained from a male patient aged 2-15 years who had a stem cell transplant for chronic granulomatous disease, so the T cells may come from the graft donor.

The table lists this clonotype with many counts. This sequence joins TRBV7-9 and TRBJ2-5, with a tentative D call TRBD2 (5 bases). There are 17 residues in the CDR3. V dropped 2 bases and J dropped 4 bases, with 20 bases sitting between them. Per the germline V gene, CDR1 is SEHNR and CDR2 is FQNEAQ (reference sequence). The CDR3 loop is CASSLPQRETIGETQYF. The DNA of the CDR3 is TGTGCCAGCAGCTTACCCCAACGCGAGACTATCGGAGAGACCCAGTACTTC.

As DNA, the CDR3 is TGTGCCAGCGGGACGGGACAGGTCACAGATACGCAGTATTTT. This translates into CASGTGQVTDTQYF. The chain joins TRBV2 to TRBJ2-3; 8 bases are a match to TRBD1. From germline, CDR1 is SNHLY and CDR2 FYNNEI. The CDR3 is 14 residues long. V shed 8 bases, J shed 2 bases, and the junction held 6 bases outside the gene matches.

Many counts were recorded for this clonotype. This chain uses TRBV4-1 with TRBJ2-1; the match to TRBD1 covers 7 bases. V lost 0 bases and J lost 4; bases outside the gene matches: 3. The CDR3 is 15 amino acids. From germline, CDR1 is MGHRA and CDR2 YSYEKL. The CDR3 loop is CASSQEDRTYNEQFF. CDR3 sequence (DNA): TGCGCCAGCAGCCAAGAGGACAGGACGTACAATGAGCAGTTCTTC.

The CDR3 protein is CASSRDRSETQYF. Here the CDR3 DNA reads TGTGCCAGCAGCAGGGACAGATCGGAGACCCAGTACTTC. This sequence joins TRBV2 and TRBJ2-5; TRBD1 matches at 7 bases. The germline V gene has CDR1 SNHLY and CDR2 FYNNEI. The CDR3 has 13 residues. After removal of 6 bases from V and 5 bases from J, the junction contained 6 bases not matched to a gene.

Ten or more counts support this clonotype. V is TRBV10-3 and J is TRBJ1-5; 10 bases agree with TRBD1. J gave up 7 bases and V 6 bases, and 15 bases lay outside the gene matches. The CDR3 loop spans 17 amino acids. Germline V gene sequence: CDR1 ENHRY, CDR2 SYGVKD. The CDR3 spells CAISEFRDRGTGQPQHF. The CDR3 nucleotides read TGTGCCATCAGCGAATTCCGGGACAGGGGAACGGGACAGCCCCAGCATTTT.

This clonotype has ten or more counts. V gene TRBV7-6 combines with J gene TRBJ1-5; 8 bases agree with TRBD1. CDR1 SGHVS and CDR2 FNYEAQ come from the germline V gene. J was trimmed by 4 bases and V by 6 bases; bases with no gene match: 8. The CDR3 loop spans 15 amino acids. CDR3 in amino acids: CASRRTGRPNQPQHF. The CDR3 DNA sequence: TGTGCCAGCAGACGGACAGGGAGGCCGAATCAGCCCCAGCATTTT.

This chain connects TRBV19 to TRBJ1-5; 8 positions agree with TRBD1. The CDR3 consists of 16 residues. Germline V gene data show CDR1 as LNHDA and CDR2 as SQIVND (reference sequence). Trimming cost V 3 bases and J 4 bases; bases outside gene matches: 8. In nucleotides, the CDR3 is TGTGCCAGTAGTATCATCGGACAGGGACTGAATCAGCCCCAGCATTTT. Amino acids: CASSIIGQGLNQPQHF.

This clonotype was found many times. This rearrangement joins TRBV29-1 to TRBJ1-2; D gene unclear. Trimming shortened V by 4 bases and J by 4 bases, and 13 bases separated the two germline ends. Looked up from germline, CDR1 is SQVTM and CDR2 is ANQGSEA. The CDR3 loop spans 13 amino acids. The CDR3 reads CSVALAASYGYTF. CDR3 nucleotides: TGCAGCGTTGCCTTGGCAGCCTCCTATGGCTACACCTTC.

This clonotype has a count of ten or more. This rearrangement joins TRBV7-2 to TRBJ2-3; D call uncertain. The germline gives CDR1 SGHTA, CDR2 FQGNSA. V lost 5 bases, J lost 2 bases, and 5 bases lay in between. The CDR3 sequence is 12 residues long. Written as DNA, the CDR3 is TGTGCCAGCAGCGATAACACAGATACGCAGTATTTT. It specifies CASSDNTDTQYF.

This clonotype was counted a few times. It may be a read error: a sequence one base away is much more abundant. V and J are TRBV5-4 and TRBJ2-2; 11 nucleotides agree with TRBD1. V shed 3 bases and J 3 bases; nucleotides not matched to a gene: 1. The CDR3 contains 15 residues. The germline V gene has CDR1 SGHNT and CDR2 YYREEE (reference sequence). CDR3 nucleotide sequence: TGTGCCAGCAGCTCGGGACAGGGGGACACCGGGGAGCTGTTTTTT. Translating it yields CASSSGQGDTGELFF.

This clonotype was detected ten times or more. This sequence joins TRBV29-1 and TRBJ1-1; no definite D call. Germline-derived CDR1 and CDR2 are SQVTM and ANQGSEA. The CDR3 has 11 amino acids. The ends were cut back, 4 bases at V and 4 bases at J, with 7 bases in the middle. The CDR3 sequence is CSVVGGTEAFF. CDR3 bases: TGCAGCGTTGTTGGTGGCACTGAAGCTTTCTTT.

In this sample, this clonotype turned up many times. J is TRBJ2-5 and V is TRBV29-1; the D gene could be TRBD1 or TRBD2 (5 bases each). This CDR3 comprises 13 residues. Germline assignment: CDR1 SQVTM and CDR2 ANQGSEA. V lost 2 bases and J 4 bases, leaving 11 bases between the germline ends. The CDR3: CSVEMRGRETQYF. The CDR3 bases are TGCAGCGTTGAAATGAGGGGTCGAGAGACCCAGTACTTC.

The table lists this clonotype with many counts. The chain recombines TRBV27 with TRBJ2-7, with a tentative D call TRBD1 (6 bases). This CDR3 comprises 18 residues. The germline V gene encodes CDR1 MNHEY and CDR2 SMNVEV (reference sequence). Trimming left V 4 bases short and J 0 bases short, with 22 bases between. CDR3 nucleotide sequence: TGTGCCAGCAGTTCTCCGGGACACCAATCCAGGAGCTCCTACGAGCAGTACTTC. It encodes CASSSPGHQSRSSYEQYF.

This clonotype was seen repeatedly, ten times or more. The CDR3 sequence: CATRRRGTPFEGYTF. CDR3 nucleotides: TGTGCCACCCGCCGACGGGGGACCCCGTTTGAAGGCTACACCTTC. The chain uses TRBV6-1 and TRBJ1-2, with D possibly being TRBD1 (5 bases). The germline V gene encodes CDR1 MNHNS and CDR2 SASEGT. Trimming cost V 10 bases and J 8 bases, with 26 bases left between them. The CDR3 spans 15 residues.

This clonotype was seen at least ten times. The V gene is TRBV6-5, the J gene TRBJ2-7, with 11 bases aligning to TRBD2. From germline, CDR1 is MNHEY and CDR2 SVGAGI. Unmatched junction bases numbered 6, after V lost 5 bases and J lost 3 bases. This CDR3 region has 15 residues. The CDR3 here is CASSPAGTSGYEQYF. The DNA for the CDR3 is TGTGCCAGCAGTCCAGCCGGGACTAGCGGCTACGAGCAGTACTTC.

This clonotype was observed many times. CDR3 coding DNA: TGTGCCAGCAGCTTAGGCCGGAGCTCCTACGAGCAGTACTTC. It codes for CASSLGRSSYEQYF. The chain links TRBV13 to TRBJ2-7; D unresolved. V dropped 0 bases and J dropped 0 bases, with 6 bases sitting between them. Germline V gives CDR1 PRHDT, CDR2 FYEKMQ (reference sequence). The CDR3 sequence is 14 residues long.

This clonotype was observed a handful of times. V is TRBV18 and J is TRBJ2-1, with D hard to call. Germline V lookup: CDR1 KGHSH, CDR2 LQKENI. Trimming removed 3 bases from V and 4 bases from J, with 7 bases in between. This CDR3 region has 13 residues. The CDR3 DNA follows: TGTGCCAGCTCACCGGTCCAGTACAATGAGCAGTTCTTC. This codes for CASSPVQYNEQFF.

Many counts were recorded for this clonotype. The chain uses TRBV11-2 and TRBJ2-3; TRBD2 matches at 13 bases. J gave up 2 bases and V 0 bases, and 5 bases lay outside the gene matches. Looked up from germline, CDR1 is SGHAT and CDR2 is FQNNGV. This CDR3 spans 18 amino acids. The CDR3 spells CASSLEGGLAGYTDTQYF. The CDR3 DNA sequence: TGTGCCAGCAGCTTAGAGGGGGGACTAGCGGGATACACAGATACGCAGTATTTT.

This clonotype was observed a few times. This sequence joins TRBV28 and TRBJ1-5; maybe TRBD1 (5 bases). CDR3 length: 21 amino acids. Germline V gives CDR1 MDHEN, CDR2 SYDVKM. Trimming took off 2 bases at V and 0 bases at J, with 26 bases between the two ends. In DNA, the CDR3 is TGTGCCAGCAGTTTAAATAGCAATTGGTCAGGGAAAATTGCTAGCAATCAGCCCCAGCATTTT. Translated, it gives CASSLNSNWSGKIASNQPQHF.

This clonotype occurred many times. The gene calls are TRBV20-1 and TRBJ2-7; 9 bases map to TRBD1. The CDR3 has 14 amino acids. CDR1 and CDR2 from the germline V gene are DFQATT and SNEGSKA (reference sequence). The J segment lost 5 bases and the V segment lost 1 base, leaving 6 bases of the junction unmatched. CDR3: CSARGTGEVNEQYF. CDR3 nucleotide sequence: TGCAGTGCTAGAGGGACAGGGGAAGTAAACGAGCAGTACTTC.

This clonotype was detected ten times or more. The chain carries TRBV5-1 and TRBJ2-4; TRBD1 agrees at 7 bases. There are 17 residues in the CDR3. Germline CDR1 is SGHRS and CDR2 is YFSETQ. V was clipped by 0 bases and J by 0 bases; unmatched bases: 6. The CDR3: CASSLAGTALAKNIQYF. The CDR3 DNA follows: TGCGCCAGCAGCTTGGCCGGGACAGCCTTAGCCAAAAACATTCAGTACTTC.

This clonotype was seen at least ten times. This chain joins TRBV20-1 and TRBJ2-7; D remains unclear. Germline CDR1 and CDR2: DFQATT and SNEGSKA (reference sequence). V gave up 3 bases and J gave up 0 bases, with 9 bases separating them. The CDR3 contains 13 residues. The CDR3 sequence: CSARTITSYEQYF. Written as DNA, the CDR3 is TGCAGTGCTAGGACAATTACCTCCTACGAGCAGTACTTC.

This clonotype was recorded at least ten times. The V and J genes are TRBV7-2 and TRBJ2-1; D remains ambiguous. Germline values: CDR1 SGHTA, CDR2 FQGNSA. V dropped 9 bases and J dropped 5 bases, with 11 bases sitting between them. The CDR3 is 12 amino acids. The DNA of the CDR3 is TGTGCCAGTAGTCCCCCCAACAATGAGCAGTTCTTC. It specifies CASSPPNNEQFF. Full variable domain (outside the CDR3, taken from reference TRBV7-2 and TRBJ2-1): GAGVSQSPSNKVTEKGKDVELRCDPISGHTALYWYRQSLGQGLEFLIYFQGNSAPDKSGLPSDRFSAERTGGSVSTLTIQRTQQEDSAVYLCASSPPNNEQFFGPGTRLTVL.

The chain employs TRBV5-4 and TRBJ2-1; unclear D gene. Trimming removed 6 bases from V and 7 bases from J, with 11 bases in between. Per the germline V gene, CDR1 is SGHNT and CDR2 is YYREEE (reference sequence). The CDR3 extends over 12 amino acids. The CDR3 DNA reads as TGTGCCAGCACCAACTCCGTGAATGAGCAGTTCTTC. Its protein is CASTNSVNEQFF.

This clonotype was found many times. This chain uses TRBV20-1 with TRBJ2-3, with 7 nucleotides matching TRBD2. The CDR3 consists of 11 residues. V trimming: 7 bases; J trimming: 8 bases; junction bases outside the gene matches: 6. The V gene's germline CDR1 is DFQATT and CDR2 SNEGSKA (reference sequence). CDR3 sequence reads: CSVRGEGTQYF. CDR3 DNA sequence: TGCAGTGTTCGAGGGGAGGGTACGCAGTATTTT.

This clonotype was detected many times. This chain's CDR3 is CASSIIRLAGADGELFF. For the CDR3, the DNA is TGTGCCAGCAGTATTATACGACTAGCGGGAGCGGACGGGGAGCTGTTTTTT. V usage is TRBV28 and J usage is TRBJ2-2; 12 nucleotides align to TRBD2. The trim removed 5 bases at V and 7 bases at J, leaving 11 bases unmatched. CDR3 length: 17 amino acids. The V gene's germline CDR1 is MDHEN and CDR2 SYDVKM. The complete variable domain, with remaining parts taken from reference TRBV28 and TRBJ2-2, reads DVKVTQSSRYLVKRTGEKVFLECVQDMDHENMFWYRQDPGLGLRLIYFSYDVKMKEKGDIPEGYSVSREKKERFSLILESASTNQTSMYLCASSIIRLAGADGELFFGEGSRLTVL.

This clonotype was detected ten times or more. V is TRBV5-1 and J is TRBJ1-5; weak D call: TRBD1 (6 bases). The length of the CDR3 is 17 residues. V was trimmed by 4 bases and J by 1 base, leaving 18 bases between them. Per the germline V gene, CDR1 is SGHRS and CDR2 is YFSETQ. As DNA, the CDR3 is TGCGCCAGCAGCCCGGGGGAACAGGGAACGAGCAATCAGCCCCAGCATTTT. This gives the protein CASSPGEQGTSNQPQHF.